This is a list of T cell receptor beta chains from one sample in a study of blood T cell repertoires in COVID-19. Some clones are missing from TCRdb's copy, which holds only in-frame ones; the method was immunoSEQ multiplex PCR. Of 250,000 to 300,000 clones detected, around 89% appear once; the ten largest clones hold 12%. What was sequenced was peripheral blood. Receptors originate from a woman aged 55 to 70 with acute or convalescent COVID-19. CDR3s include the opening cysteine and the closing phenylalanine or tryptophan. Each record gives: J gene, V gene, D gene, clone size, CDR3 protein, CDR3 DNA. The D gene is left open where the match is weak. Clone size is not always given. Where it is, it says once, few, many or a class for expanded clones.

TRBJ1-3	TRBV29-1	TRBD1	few	CSVDPGDRGYGNTIYF	TGCAGCGTTGATCCGGGGGACAGGGGGTACGGAAACACCATATATTTT
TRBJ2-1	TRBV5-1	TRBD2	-	CASSLALSSGSNEQFF	TGCGCCAGCAGCTTGGCATTGTCTAGCGGGAGCAATGAGCAGTTCTTC
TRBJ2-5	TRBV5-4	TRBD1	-	CASSLNRGLGTQYF	TGTGCCAGCAGCCTGAACAGGGGGCTAGGGACCCAGTACTTC
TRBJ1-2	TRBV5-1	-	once	CASSSDRLANYGYTF	TGCGCCAGCAGCTCCGACAGATTAGCTAACTATGGCTACACCTTC
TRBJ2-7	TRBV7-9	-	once	CASSLGDIYEQYF	TGTGCCAGCAGCTTGGGGGACATCTACGAGCAGTACTTC
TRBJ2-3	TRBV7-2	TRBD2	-	CASSLAGGGGSDTQYF	TGTGCCAGCAGCCTAGCTGGCGGGGGGGGATCAGATACGCAGTATTTT
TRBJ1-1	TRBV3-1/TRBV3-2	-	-	CASSQESLQAFF	TGTGCCAGCAGCCAAGAGTCCCTACAAGCTTTCTTT
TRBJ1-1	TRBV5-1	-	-	CASSLDMRSSEAFF	TGCGCCAGCAGCTTAGATATGAGGTCCTCTGAAGCTTTCTTT
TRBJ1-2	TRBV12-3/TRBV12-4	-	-	CASSGGGYYGYTF	TGTGCCAGCAGCGGTGGGGGCTACTATGGCTACACCTTC
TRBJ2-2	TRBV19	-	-	CASSNSWRVSNTGELFF	TGTGCCAGTAGTAATAGCTGGCGCGTCTCGAACACCGGGGAGCTGTTTTTT
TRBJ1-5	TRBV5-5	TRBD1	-	CASSRWTGGNQPQHF	TGTGCCAGCAGCCGGTGGACAGGGGGCAATCAGCCCCAGCATTTT
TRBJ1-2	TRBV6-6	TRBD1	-	CASSPKGALGGYTF	TGTGCCAGCAGCCCCAAGGGGGCGCTCGGTGGCTACACCTTC
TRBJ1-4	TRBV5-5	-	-	CASSLSAVILYEKLFF	TGTGCCAGCAGCTTGTCCGCGGTTATTCTTTATGAAAAACTGTTTTTT
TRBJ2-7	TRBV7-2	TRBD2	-	CASSPGLAMSSYEQYF	TGTGCCAGCAGCCCGGGACTAGCGATGAGCTCCTACGAGCAGTACTTC
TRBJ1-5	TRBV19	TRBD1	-	CASSIDAGGVQPQHF	TGTGCCAGTAGTATAGATGCAGGGGGCGTGCAGCCCCAGCATTTT
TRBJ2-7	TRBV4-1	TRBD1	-	CASSQEEVEGGPSYEQYF	TGCGCCAGCAGCCAAGAGGAGGTCGAAGGGGGCCCCTCCTACGAGCAGTACTTC
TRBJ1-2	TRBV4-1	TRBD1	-	CASSQEERGTVNYGYTF	TGCGCCAGCAGCCAAGAAGAACGGGGGACAGTCAACTATGGCTACACCTTC
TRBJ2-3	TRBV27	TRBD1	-	CASSLGQSTDTQYF	TGTGCCAGCAGTTTGGGACAGAGCACAGATACGCAGTATTTT
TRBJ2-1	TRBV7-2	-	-	CASSLGQGFDEQFF	TGTGCCAGCAGCTTAGGGCAGGGTTTTGATGAGCAGTTCTTC
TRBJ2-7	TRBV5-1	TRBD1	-	CASSPIPGQKNYEQYF	TGCGCCAGCAGCCCAATCCCGGGACAGAAGAACTACGAGCAGTACTTC
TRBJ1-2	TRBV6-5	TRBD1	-	CASRRQGAGYGYTF	TGTGCCAGCAGGCGACAGGGGGCAGGCTATGGCTACACCTTC
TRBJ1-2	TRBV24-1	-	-	CATSDRSTDNYGYTF	TGTGCCACCAGTGATCGCTCGACAGACAACTATGGCTACACCTTC
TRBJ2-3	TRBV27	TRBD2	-	CASTKAGGTADTQYF	TGTGCCAGTACCAAAGCGGGGGGAACCGCAGATACGCAGTATTTT
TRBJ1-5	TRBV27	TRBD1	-	CASSLSTGGNQPQHF	TGTGCCAGCAGTTTATCGACAGGGGGCAATCAGCCCCAGCATTTT
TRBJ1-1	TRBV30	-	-	CAWSVFTGSTEAFF	TGTGCCTGGAGTGTATTTACGGGGTCCACTGAAGCTTTCTTT
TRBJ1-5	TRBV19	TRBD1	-	CASSMAGDRVGQPQHF	TGTGCCAGTAGTATGGCCGGAGACAGGGTAGGTCAGCCCCAGCATTTT
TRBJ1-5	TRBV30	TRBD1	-	CAWSGTGNQPQHF	TGTGCCTGGAGTGGGACAGGGAATCAGCCCCAGCATTTT
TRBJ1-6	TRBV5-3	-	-	CARSSPGVSYNSPLHF	TGTGCCAGAAGCTCGCCCGGAGTTTCCTATAATTCACCCCTCCACTTT